This T cell receptor beta chain came from a study of blood T cell repertoires in COVID-19. Original processing methods: Nucleated cell counts were estimated from reference gene primer amplification. Assay used: immunoSEQ multiplex PCR; TCRdb lists only in-frame clones, some missing. The V and J calls and clone size were taken over from that table, and D and trimming were inferred from the DNA. The table includes about 360,000 clones, 65% to 90% detected once. Enrollment of patients from Seattle took place during active infection, with longitudinal follow-up. The sequence was collected from a woman aged 55-69 years with COVID-19, enrolled during active disease. The specimen sequenced was peripheral blood.

In nucleotides, the CDR3 is TGCAGCGCTGTAGGGGGGCAGGGGGTGTACAATGAGCAGTTCTTC. Amino acid sequence: CSAVGGQGVYNEQFF. The V call is TRBV29-1, the J call TRBJ2-1, with D maybe TRBD1 (7 bases). Germline V gene lookup returns CDR1 SQVTM and CDR2 ANQGSEA. The CDR3 covers 15 residues. Trimming removed 7 bases at V and 4 bases at J, with 20 bases between.